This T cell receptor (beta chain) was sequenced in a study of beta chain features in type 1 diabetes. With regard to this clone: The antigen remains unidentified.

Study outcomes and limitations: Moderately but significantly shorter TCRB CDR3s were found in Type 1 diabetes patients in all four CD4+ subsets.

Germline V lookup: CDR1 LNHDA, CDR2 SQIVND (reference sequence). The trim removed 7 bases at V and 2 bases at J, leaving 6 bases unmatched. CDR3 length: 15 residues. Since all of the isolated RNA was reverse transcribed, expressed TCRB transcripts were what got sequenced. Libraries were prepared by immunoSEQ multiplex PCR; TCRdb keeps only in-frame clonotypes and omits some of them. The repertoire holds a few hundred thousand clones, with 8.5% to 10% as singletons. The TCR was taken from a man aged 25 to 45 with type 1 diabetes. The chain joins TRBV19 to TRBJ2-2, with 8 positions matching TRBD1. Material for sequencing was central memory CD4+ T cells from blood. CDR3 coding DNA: TGTGCCAGTATACAGGGGGAGTTTAACACCGGGGAGCTGTTTTTT. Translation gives CASIQGEFNTGELFF.